The 8 T cell receptor beta chains given below trace back to one sample, sequenced in a study of T cell repertoires in cytomegalovirus infection. For these TCRs, the target antigens are not known. Each CDR3 protein is one row after TCRdb ran MiXCR on the reads. The profile shows approximately 990,000 distinct CDR3 sequences, 30% to 40% of them singletons. Sequencing used cultured CD8+ T cells from PBMCs, obtained from culture after CMV antigen stimulation. The origin of the receptors is a human donor in good health (CMV status not recorded). Some clones in this sample may be carry-over from other donors' samples.

J is TRBJ2-1 and V is TRBV9, with 8 positions matching TRBD2. After removal of 4 bases from V and 8 bases from J, the junction contained 5 bases not matched to a gene. Germline CDR1 and CDR2: SGDLS and YYNGEE. The CDR3 loop spans 13 amino acids. CDR3 in amino acids: CASSTGGADEQFF. The CDR3 coding sequence is TGTGCCAGCAGCACCGGGGGGGCTGATGAGCAGTTCTTC.

The chain couples TRBV7-9 to TRBJ2-3; maybe TRBD1 (6 bases). This CDR3 is 13 amino acids long. Trimming cost V 5 bases and J 10 bases, with 16 bases left between them. Germline values: CDR1 SEHNR, CDR2 FQNEAQ (reference sequence). For the CDR3, the DNA is TGTGCCAGCAGCCCTGATCGGGGACACGCGCAGTATTTT. This translates into CASSPDRGHAQYF.

There are a few counts of this clonotype. The CDR3, as DNA: TGTGCCAGCAGCGGGCCGGGACAGGGGGCAATCTACGAGCAGTACTTC. It yields the protein CASSGPGQGAIYEQYF. V gene TRBV3-1 combines with J gene TRBJ2-7; 12 nucleotides agree with TRBD1. V lost 5 bases to trimming and J lost 3 bases; unmatched junction nucleotides: 8. CDR1 LGHDT and CDR2 YNNKEL come from the germline V gene (reference sequence). The CDR3 is 16 residues long.

This clonotype has just one count. J is TRBJ1-6 and V is TRBV6-5, with TRBD1 as a possible D gene (5 bases). V lost 6 bases to trimming and J lost 7 bases, with 25 bases between them. Germline CDR1 and CDR2: MNHEY and SVGAGI. This CDR3 region has 18 residues. CDR3 in DNA: TGTGCCAGCAGCAGCAGGGTGGATAGGGACCCGGAGAATTCACCCCTCCACTTT. It codes for CASSSRVDRDPENSPLHF.

This clonotype was observed a handful of times. This sequence joins TRBV10-3 and TRBJ1-2; D is unclear. Between the trimmed V and J ends, which lost 0 bases and 2 bases, there was a span of 13 bases. CDR3 length equals 16 residues. Germline V CDR1 and CDR2: ENHRY, SYGVKD. CDR3 bases: TGTGCCATCAGTGAGTCGTACGTGGATCGCAACTATGGCTACACCTTC. Its translation: CAISESYVDRNYGYTF.

In its sample, this clonotype was seen many times. V usage is TRBV12-3 or TRBV12-4 and J usage is TRBJ2-6; D possibly matches TRBD1 or TRBD2 (6 bases each). V was cut by 7 bases and J by 0 bases, with 19 bases left in between. The CDR3 has 18 amino acids. The CDR3, as DNA: TGTGCCAGCACCCCCCGAGGGGGGATTTTCTCTGGGGCCAACGTCCTGACTTTC. This encodes CASTPRGGIFSGANVLTF.

This clonotype came up many times. This rearrangement joins TRBV7-9 to TRBJ2-3, with TRBD1 as a possible D gene (6 bases). The V and J ends lost 5 bases and 2 bases respectively, with 14 bases between them. CDR1 and CDR2 from the germline V gene are SEHNR and FQNEAQ (reference sequence). The CDR3 is made up of 15 amino acids. In DNA form, the CDR3 reads TGTGCCAGCAGCATCACAGGGAAAATCACAGATACGCAGTATTTT. Amino acid sequence: CASSITGKITDTQYF.

This rearrangement joins TRBV4-1 to TRBJ2-3; TRBD1 might be the D (5 bases). V dropped 6 bases and J dropped 6 bases, with 16 bases sitting between them. CDR1 and CDR2 (germline): MGHRA, YSYEKL. The CDR3 totals 14 residues. The chain's CDR3 is CASRELREGDTQYF. The CDR3 nucleotides are TGCGCCAGCAGAGAACTCAGGGAAGGGGATACGCAGTATTTT.